The 15 T cell receptor beta chains in this list originate from one sample, sequenced in a study of blood T cell repertoires in COVID-19. Sequencing used immunoSEQ multiplex PCR; TCRdb keeps in-frame clones, though not all of them. The sample holds 250,000 or so clones; 88% are singletons and the top ten take more than 0.95%. Sequencing was done on a sample of peripheral blood. The receptor set was obtained from a middle-aged woman who had recovered from COVID-19.

The rearrangement links TRBV7-9 to TRBJ1-2, with D hard to call. Germline assignment: CDR1 SEHNR and CDR2 FQNEAQ (reference sequence). Trimming left V 3 bases short and J 0 bases short, with 8 bases between. The CDR3 totals 14 residues. The CDR3 sequence: CASSFPGANYGYTF. The CDR3, as DNA: TGTGCCAGCAGCTTTCCGGGAGCTAACTATGGCTACACCTTC.

This rearrangement joins TRBV5-1 to TRBJ2-7, with 8 bases that match TRBD2. The CDR3 loop spans 14 amino acids. Unmatched junction bases numbered 10, after V lost 5 bases and J lost 6 bases. From germline, CDR1 is SGHRS and CDR2 YFSETQ. The CDR3 DNA reads as TGCGCCAGCAGGGAGGCCGGGAGGGTTTCCGAGCAGTACTTC. This translates into CASREAGRVSEQYF.

V and J are TRBV5-6 and TRBJ2-3, with TRBD2 matching over 8 bases. CDR1 is SGHDT and CDR2 is YYEEEE in the germline V gene. The J segment lost 8 bases and the V segment lost 4 bases, leaving 6 bases of the junction unmatched. CDR3 size: 13 residues. For the CDR3, the DNA is TGTGCCAGCAGCCCGGGAGGGGCAGGTACGCAGTATTTT. It translates to CASSPGGAGTQYF.

This clone was detected a few times. The J gene is TRBJ2-1, the V gene TRBV6-1; 9 bases are a match to TRBD2. In germline, CDR1 is MNHNS, CDR2 SASEGT. V dropped 2 bases and J dropped 9; count of bases not matched to a gene: 8. The CDR3 length is 15 residues. The CDR3 DNA follows: TGTGCCAGCAGTGAAAGCGGGAGGAAGAAGGGTGAGCAGTTCTTC. Its translation: CASSESGRKKGEQFF.

V gene TRBV25-1 combines with J gene TRBJ1-5; 7 nucleotides agree with TRBD1. The CDR3 runs 16 residues. The trim removed 3 bases at V and 0 bases at J, leaving 5 bases unmatched. The germline V gene encodes CDR1 MGHDK and CDR2 SYGVNS. The CDR3 reads CASSDTQGYSNQPQHF. The CDR3 DNA is TGTGCCAGCAGTGATACACAGGGGTATAGCAATCAGCCCCAGCATTTT.

This clone was found once. The rearrangement joins TRBV2 to TRBJ2-1; 10 bases align to TRBD2. V lost 10 bases to trimming and J lost 0 bases; unmatched junction nucleotides: 9. This CDR3 is built from 16 residues. CDR1 and CDR2 from the germline V gene are SNHLY and FYNNEI. CDR3 in amino acids: CANHPTSGASYNEQFF. The CDR3 nucleotides are TGTGCCAACCATCCCACTAGCGGGGCCTCCTACAATGAGCAGTTCTTC. The full variable domain, in which reference TRBV2 and TRBJ2-1 provide the parts outside the CDR3, is EPEVTQTPSHQVTQMGQEVILRCVPISNHLYFYWYRQILGQKVEFLVSFYNNEISEKSEIFDDQFSVERPDGSNFTLKIRSTKLEDSAMYFCANHPTSGASYNEQFFGPGTRLTVL.

The chain joins TRBV30 to TRBJ1-2; no definite D call. Looked up from germline, CDR1 is GTSNPN and CDR2 is SVGIG (reference sequence). This CDR3 spans 11 amino acids. Trimming shortened V by 0 bases and J by 12 bases, and 11 bases separated the two germline ends. This CDR3 is CAWSVRGLNTF. The CDR3 nucleotides are TGTGCCTGGAGTGTGCGGGGTTTGAACACCTTC.

The chain employs TRBV18 and TRBJ1-1, with a weak D call TRBD1 (5 bases). CDR1 is KGHSH and CDR2 is LQKENI in the germline V gene. The CDR3 is made up of 13 amino acids. V was pared by 4 bases and J by 4 bases, with 10 bases between. The CDR3 loop is CASSLLDSTEAFF. The CDR3 nucleotides are TGTGCCAGCTCACTCCTCGACAGCACTGAAGCTTTCTTT.

This clone was seen a handful of times. This chain joins TRBV5-4 and TRBJ1-1; TRBD1 agrees at 9 bases. Trimming took 8 bases from V and 2 from J; bases not matched to a gene: 4. The germline V gene has CDR1 SGHNT and CDR2 YYREEE (reference sequence). The CDR3 loop spans 13 amino acids. The CDR3 region has the DNA TGTGCCAGGGGGACAGGGCCCAACACTGAAGCTTTCTTT. Protein sequence: CARGTGPNTEAFF.

The genes are TRBV10-2 and TRBJ2-4; 9 positions match TRBD1. Germline assignment: CDR1 WSHSY and CDR2 SAAADI. V lost 6 bases and J lost 6; bases outside the gene matches: 9. The CDR3 spans 15 residues. For the CDR3, the DNA is TGCGCCAGCAGCGGTACAGGGGGCGGAGGAAACATTCAGTACTTC. It yields the protein CASSGTGGGGNIQYF.

This clone was found once. The chain links TRBV5-4 to TRBJ2-7, with D tentatively TRBD1 (7 bases). The CDR3 totals 15 residues. Germline CDR1 reads SGHNT; CDR2 reads YYREEE (reference sequence). V dropped 0 bases and J dropped 7 bases, with 17 bases sitting between them. CDR3 sequence (DNA): TGTGCCAGCAGCTTGGGGGGCACAGGGGCGGGGGAGCAGTACTTC. Protein product: CASSLGGTGAGEQYF.

This clone was counted only a few times. The V call is TRBV3-1 (or the pseudogene TRBV3-2), the J call TRBJ1-1; D not resolved. Deletions cut 0 bases from V and 4 bases from J, with 6 bases between. The CDR3 runs 13 residues. Germline CDR1 LGHDT, CDR2 YNNKEL (reference sequence). Written as DNA, the CDR3 is TGTGCCAGCAGCCAAGATCCCCGCACTGAAGCTTTCTTT. Protein product: CASSQDPRTEAFF.

The chain joins TRBV6-1 to TRBJ2-7; no clear D. In germline, CDR1 is MNHNS, CDR2 SASEGT. V lost 0 bases and J lost 3, with 9 bases in between. The CDR3 runs 14 residues. The CDR3 sequence is CASSEAWSGYEQYF. The CDR3 coding sequence is TGTGCCAGCAGTGAAGCGTGGTCAGGCTACGAGCAGTACTTC.

The chain joins TRBV9 to TRBJ2-2; TRBD2 agrees at 7 bases. Trimming removed 2 bases from V and 5 bases from J; junction bases left unmatched: 0. The germline CDR1 and CDR2 sequences are SGDLS and YYNGEE. The CDR3 spans 13 residues. CDR3 bases: TGTGCCAGCAGCGTCGGGGGGACCGGGGAGCTGTTTTTT. This translates into CASSVGGTGELFF.

This clone has only a few counts. The rearrangement joins TRBV9 to TRBJ2-1; 7 bases fit TRBD1. This CDR3 has 14 amino acids. V shed 5 bases and J 0 bases; nucleotides not matched to a gene: 2. The germline V gene has CDR1 SGDLS and CDR2 YYNGEE. DNA of the CDR3: TGTGCCAGCAGGGGACAGAGCTCCTACAATGAGCAGTTCTTC. This codes for CASRGQSSYNEQFF.